This T cell receptor beta chain was observed in a study of CD8 T cells in Susac syndrome (dated by TCRdb to the late 2010s). The study in broad terms: Among the sequenced Susac syndrome patients, about six had clinically active disease and fewer than 10 were in clinical remission. Susac syndrome patients were therapy-naive, on corticosteroids (some also receiving IVIg), or on IVIg alone at blood withdrawal. The study used repertoire sequencing to test whether antigen drove CD8+ T cell activation and differentiation in Susac syndrome. The study compared CD8+ T cell repertoire clonality among 12 healthy donors, around 14 Susac syndrome patients and 15 or so multiple sclerosis patients.

With regard to this clonotype: Its antigen target is currently unknown. There are no base qualities to consult, and no much larger clone falls within one base.

The germline V gene encodes CDR1 SEHNR and CDR2 FQNEAQ (reference sequence). The junction shows trimming of 1 base on V and 6 bases on J, and the gene matches do not reach 10 bases of it. From its cysteine to its phenylalanine, the CDR3 spans 17 amino acids. The CDR3 DNA has 51 bases and is translated from base 1. RNA was extracted with the RNeasy kit and 0.5 to 1 ug was reverse transcribed using random hexamers. The immunoSEQ multiplex PCR assay, covering 54 Vbeta and 13 Jbeta segments, was used to amplify TCR beta CDR3 regions. Bias from PCR amplification was corrected by using a synthetic template baseline for primer optimization and for computational correction. Under the source paper's analysis protocol: Reads were annotated to V, D and J genes according to IMGT and were analyzed with immunoSEQ Analyzer, with only productive sequences retained. Clonality was calculated as one minus the Shannon entropy normalized by log2 of the number of productive unique sequences. For each patient and control, public and private clones were evaluated within the 100 most prevalent clones. Clones were defined as Susac-specific when absent from the healthy and MS cohorts, from 1052 published viral clones and from other ImmuneACCESS disease sequences. Using fastp at Q25 and MiXCR, TCRdb reprocessed the public reads and kept productive beta chains. Rows with one shared CDR3 protein collapse into an entry with the most common genes and DNA. The V and J calls and clone size are TCRdb's, not the authors'. The sample records fewer than 150,000 distinct CDR3 sequences, approximately 95% of which are singletons. The ten largest make up roughly 0.2% of the sample.

Study-wide findings and limitations: In the total CD8+ and CD8+ TEMRA repertoires, sixteen and five Susac-specific public clones, respectively, were identified. Clonal expansion was observed in Susac syndrome CD8+ repertoires, with the highest expansion in CD8+ TEMRA cells and greater expansion in clinically active than in remitting patients. The number of individuals in the TCR sequencing and HLA analysis was acknowledged as relatively small.

High-throughput TCR beta sequencing profiled peripheral blood CD8+ and CD4+ T cells from healthy donors, Susac syndrome patients and multiple sclerosis patients. The Susac syndrome patients fulfilled recently defined diagnostic criteria for definite or probable disease. Bulk CD8+ and CD4+ T cells were purified by magnetic negative isolation, whereas CD8+ TEMRA cells were enriched by FACS. Blood was drawn into EDTA tubes, processed within 24 hours, and PBMCs were isolated by density gradient centrifugation. PBMCs destined for TCR sequencing were cryopreserved in liquid nitrogen and later thawed in a 37 °C water bath. Purity of sorted or isolated CD4+, CD8+ and CD8+ TEMRA cells was at least 90%.

Sequencing was done on a sample of CD8+ T cells from PBMCs. In this chain, TRBV7-9 is recombined with TRBJ2-1; the junction holds 9 bases that match TRBD2. The TCR comes from a human donor with Susac syndrome. The base sequence is TGTGCCAGCAGCTTAGGAGGTAGCGGGAGATATTCCAATGAGCAGTTCTTC. This is translated as CASSLGGSGRYSNEQFF.